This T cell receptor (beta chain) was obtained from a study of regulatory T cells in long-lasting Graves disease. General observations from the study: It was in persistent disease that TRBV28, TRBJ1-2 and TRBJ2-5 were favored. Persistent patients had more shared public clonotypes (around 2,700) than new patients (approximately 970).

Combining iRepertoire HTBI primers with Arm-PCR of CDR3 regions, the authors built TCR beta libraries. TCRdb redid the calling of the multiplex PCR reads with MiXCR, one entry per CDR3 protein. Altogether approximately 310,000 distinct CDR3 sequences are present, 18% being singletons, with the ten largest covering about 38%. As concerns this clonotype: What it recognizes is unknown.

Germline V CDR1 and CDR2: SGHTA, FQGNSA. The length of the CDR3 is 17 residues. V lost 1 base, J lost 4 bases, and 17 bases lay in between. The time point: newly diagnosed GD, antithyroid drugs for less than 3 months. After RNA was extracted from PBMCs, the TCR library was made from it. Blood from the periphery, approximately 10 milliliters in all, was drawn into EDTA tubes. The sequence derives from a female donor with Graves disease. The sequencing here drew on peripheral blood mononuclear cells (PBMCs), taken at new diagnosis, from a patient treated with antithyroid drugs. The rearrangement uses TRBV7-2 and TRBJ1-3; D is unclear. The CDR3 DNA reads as TGTGCCAGCAGCTTAGGGCCGGGCCCTCTCGAGGGAAACACCATATATTTT. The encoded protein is CASSLGPGPLEGNTIYF.